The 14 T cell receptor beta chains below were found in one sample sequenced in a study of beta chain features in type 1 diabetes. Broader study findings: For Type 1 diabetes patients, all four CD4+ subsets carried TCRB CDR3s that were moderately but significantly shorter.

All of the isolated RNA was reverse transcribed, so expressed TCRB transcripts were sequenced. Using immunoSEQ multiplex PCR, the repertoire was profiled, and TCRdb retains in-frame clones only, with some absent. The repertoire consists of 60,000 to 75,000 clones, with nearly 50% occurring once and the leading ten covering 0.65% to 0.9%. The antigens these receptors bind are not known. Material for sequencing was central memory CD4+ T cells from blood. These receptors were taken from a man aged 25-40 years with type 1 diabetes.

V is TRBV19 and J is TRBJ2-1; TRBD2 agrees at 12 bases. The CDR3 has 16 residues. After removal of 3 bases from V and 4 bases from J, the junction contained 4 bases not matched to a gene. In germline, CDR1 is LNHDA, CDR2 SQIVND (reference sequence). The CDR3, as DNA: TGTGCCAGTAGTATTTGGACTAGCGGGGCATACAATGAGCAGTTCTTC. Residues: CASSIWTSGAYNEQFF.

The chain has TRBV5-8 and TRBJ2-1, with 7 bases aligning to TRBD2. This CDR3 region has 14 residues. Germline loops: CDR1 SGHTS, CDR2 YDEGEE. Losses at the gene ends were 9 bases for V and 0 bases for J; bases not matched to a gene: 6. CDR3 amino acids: CATLRGSSYNEQFF. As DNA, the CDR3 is TGTGCCACCCTGCGGGGGAGCTCCTACAATGAGCAGTTCTTC.

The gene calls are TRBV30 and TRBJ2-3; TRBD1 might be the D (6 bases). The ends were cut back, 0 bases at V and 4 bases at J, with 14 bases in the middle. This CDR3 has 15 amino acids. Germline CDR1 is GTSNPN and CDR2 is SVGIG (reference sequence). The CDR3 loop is CAWSVLGAVADTQYF. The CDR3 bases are TGTGCCTGGAGTGTTTTGGGGGCCGTCGCAGATACGCAGTATTTT.

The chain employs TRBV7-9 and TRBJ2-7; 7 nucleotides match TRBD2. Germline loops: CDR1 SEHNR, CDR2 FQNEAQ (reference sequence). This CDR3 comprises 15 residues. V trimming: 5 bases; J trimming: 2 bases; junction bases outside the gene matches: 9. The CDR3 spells CASSPGGSAAYEQYF. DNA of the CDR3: TGTGCCAGCAGCCCCGGCGGGAGCGCTGCCTACGAGCAGTACTTC.

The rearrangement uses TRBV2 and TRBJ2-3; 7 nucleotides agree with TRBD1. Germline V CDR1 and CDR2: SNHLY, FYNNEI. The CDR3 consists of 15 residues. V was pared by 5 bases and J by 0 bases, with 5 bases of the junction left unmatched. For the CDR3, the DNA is TGTGCCAGCAGTCCGGACAGGTCTAGCACAGATACGCAGTATTTT. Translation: CASSPDRSSTDTQYF.

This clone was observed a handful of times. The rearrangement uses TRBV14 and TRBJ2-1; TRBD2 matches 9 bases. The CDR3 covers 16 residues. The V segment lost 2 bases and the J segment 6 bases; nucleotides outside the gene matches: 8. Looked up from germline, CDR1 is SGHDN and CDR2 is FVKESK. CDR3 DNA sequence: TGTGCCAGCAGCCAATTTATCTTAGCGGGAGTCAATGAGCAGTTCTTC. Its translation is CASSQFILAGVNEQFF.

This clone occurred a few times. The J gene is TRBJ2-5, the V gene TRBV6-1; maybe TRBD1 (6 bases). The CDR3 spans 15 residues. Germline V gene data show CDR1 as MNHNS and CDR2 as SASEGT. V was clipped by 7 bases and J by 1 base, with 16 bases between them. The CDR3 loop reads CASIRTLGAQETQYF. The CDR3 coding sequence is TGTGCCAGCATCCGAACGTTGGGGGCCCAAGAGACCCAGTACTTC.

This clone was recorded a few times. The CDR3 coding sequence is TGTGCCAGCAGTTACCGGGGGAACACTGAAGCTTTCTTT. Protein: CASSYRGNTEAFF. V is TRBV6-5 and J is TRBJ1-1; D is unresolved. The germline V and J ends were trimmed by 2 bases and 1 base, with 5 bases remaining between them. The CDR3 loop spans 13 amino acids. The germline CDR1 and CDR2 sequences are MNHEY and SVGAGI.

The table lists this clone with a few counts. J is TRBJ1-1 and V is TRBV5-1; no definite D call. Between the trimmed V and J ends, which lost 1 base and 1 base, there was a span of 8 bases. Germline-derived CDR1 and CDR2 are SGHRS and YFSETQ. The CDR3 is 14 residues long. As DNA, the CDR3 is TGCGCCAGCAGCTTGATCCCACAGAACACTGAAGCTTTCTTT. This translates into CASSLIPQNTEAFF.

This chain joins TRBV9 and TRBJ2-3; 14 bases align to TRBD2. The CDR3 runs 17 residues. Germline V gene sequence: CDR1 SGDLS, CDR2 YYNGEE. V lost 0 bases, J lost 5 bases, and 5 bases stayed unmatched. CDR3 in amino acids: CASSVGLAGGPGDTQYF. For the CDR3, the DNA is TGTGCCAGCAGCGTAGGACTAGCGGGGGGGCCTGGAGATACGCAGTATTTT.

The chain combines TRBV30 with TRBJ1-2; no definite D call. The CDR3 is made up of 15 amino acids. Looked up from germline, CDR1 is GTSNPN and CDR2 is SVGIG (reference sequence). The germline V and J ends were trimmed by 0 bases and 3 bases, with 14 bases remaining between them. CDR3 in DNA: TGTGCCTGGAGTGTAAGGTCACTAGGATACTATGGCTACACCTTC. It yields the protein CAWSVRSLGYYGYTF.

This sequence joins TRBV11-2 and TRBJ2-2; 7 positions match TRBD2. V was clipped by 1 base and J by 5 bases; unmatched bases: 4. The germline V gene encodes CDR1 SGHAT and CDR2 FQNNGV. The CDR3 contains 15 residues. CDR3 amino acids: CASSLGAGVTGELFF. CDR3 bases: TGTGCCAGCAGCTTAGGGGCGGGAGTTACCGGGGAGCTGTTTTTT.

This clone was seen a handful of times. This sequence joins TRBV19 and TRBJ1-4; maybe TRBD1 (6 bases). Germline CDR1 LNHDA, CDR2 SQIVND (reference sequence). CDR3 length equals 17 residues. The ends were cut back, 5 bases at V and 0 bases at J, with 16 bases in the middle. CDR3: CASSVSGRTATNEKLFF. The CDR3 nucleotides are TGTGCCAGTAGTGTATCGGGACGGACAGCAACTAATGAAAAACTGTTTTTT.

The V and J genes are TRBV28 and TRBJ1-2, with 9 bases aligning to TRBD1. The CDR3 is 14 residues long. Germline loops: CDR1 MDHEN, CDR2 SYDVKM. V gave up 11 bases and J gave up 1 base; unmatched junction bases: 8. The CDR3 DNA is TGTGCCCTACGCGGACAGGGGTTTAACTATGGCTACACCTTC. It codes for CALRGQGFNYGYTF.